This T cell receptor beta chain was captured in a study of CD8 T cells in Susac syndrome. This CDR3 spans 20 amino acids. With V trimmed by 5 bases and J by 0 bases, 20 bases remained unmatched. The germline gives CDR1 DFQATT, CDR2 SNEGSKA (reference sequence). The RNA, about 0.45 to 1 ug, was put through reverse transcription using random hexamers. MiXCR was run by TCRdb on the immunoSEQ multiplex PCR reads, yielding one entry per CDR3 protein. The sample lists around 180,000 distinct CDR3 sequences, about 94% occurring once. The sequence came from a human donor with multiple sclerosis. The genes are TRBV20-1 and TRBJ2-1; 9 nucleotides agree with TRBD1. The sequenced sample consisted of CD4+ T cells from PBMCs. The CDR3 sequence is CSAFPPPGQGRGSSYNEQFF. The CDR3 DNA reads as TGCAGTGCTTTTCCACCCCCGGGACAGGGTAGGGGGAGCTCCTACAATGAGCAGTTCTTC.